This TCR beta chain is drawn from a study of siplizumab effects on memory and regulatory T cells. The CDR3 sequence is 13 residues long. Germline CDR1 SGHDT, CDR2 YYEEEE. V was clipped by 7 bases and J by 6 bases; unmatched bases: 9. Study results and caveats: Only a minority of proliferating CD4+ or CD8+ clones had an assignable naive or memory phenotype, with roughly 80-95% lacking one. Where siplizumab was present, mappable alloreactive CD4+ clones averaged around 70% Treg-derived, compared with less than 35% in controls.

As concerns this clone: Its antigen is unidentified.

The assay was immunoSEQ multiplex PCR, and TCRdb's table has in-frame clones only and misses some. The repertoire holds approximately 75,000 clones, with 90% to 95% as singletons. Sequencing was performed on CD8+ T cells sorted from blood. The receptor was isolated from a human donor in good health. V is TRBV5-6 and J is TRBJ2-7, with TRBD1 matching 8 bases. DNA for the CDR3: TGTGCCAGCCTATCGACAGGGGCTATCGAGCAGTACTTC. This sequence encodes CASLSTGAIEQYF.